This T cell receptor (beta chain) was sequenced in a study of blood T cell repertoires in COVID-19. Looking at the study overall: Acute-phase and convalescent COVID-19 samples originated in the United States, Italy and Spain. PBMCs, B-cell-depleted T cells, or T cells were the source of the cDNA or gDNA that made up the material.

Participants were aged about 18 to 100 years from approximately 24 US areas. Germline V gene sequence: CDR1 MNHNS, CDR2 SASEGT. The CDR3 runs 16 residues. V was pared by 2 bases and J by 2 bases, with 7 bases of the junction left unmatched. Original processing methods: Estimates of nucleated cell counts were drawn from the amplification of reference gene primers. Method: immunoSEQ multiplex PCR; TCRdb's copy keeps in-frame clones and lacks some. From that table come the V and J calls and clone size; the DNA was used to work out D and trimming. This table holds fewer than 250,000 clones, around 85% found once.

The TCR sequence derives from a woman aged 40 to 50 with acute COVID-19. The sample was PBMCs or T cells enriched from blood (not recorded which). The chain links TRBV6-1 to TRBJ2-3; 7 bases line up with TRBD2. CDR3 DNA: TGTGCCAGCAGTGAAAGGGTGGGGGACTACACAGATACGCAGTATTTT. This codes for CASSERVGDYTDTQYF.